This TCR beta chain was identified during a study of CD8 T cells in ankylosing spondylitis. The V end was cut by 4 bases, the J end by 8 bases, with 14 bases between. Germline loops: CDR1 SGHTA, CDR2 FQGTGA. This CDR3 is 13 amino acids long. This clonotype has a handful of counts. Its target is not known. From the 5' RACE reads, TCRdb called clonotypes with MiXCR, one entry per CDR3 protein. The sample yields under 300,000 distinct CDR3 sequences, approximately 9% seen once. Overall study results and limits: Disease-linked clones, CD8+, were relatively rare in peripheral blood. Prior literature has documented some motif variants in synovial fluid and blood from reactive arthritis. Significantly higher representation of disease-linked clones was reported for matched ankylosing spondylitis synovial fluid. There was a TCR beta motif, made of fewer than 10 highly homologous variants, that appeared characteristic of ankylosing spondylitis blood.

The specimen was blood, either unsorted or a sorted T cell fraction (not recorded which). The V call is TRBV7-3, the J call TRBJ1-1; D is undetermined. The sequence came from a male donor with ankylosing spondylitis or in good health (not recorded which). The DNA of the CDR3 is TGTGCCAGCAGCTCCAATTCCCTCAGCGAAGCTTTCTTT. Amino acids: CASSSNSLSEAFF.